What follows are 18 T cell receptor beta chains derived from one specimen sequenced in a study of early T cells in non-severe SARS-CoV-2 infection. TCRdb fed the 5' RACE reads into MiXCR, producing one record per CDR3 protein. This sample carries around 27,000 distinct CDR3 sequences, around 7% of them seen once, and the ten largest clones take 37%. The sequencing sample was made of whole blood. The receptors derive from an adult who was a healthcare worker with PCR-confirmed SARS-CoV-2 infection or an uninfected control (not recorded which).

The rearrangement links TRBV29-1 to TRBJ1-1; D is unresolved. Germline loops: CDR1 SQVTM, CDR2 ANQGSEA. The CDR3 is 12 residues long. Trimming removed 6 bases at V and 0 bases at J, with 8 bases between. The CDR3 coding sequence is TGCAGCGTCCTCCCCATGAACACTGAAGCTTTCTTT. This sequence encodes CSVLPMNTEAFF.

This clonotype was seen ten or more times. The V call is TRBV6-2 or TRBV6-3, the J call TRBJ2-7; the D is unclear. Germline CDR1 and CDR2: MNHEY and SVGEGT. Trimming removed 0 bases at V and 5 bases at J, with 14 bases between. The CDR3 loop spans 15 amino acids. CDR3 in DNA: TGTGCCAGCAGTTACTCCAGACACCCAAGGGACGAGCAGTACTTC. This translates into CASSYSRHPRDEQYF.

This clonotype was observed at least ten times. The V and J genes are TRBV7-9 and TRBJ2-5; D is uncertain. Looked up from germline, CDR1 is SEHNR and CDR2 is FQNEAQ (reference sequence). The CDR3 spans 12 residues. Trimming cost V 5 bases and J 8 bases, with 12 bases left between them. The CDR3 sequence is CASSTTDSTQYF. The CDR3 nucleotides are TGTGCCAGCAGCACTACCGACTCCACCCAGTACTTC.

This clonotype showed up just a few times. CDR3 bases: TGTGCCAGCTCACCCCCATCGGGACCCCTCCACTTT. It encodes CASSPPSGPLHF. The rearrangement links TRBV18 to TRBJ1-6; no definite D call. The germline V and J ends were trimmed by 3 bases and 12 bases, with 9 bases remaining between them. The germline CDR1 and CDR2 sequences are KGHSH and LQKENI. CDR3 size: 12 residues.

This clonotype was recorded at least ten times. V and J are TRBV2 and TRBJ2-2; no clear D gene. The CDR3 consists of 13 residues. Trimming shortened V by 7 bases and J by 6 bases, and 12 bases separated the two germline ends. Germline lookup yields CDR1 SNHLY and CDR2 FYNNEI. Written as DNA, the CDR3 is TGTGCCAGCACCCTAGGAGAGTCCGGGGAGCTGTTTTTT. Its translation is CASTLGESGELFF.

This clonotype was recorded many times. CDR3 residues: CASSYNGGGRNSPLHF. Here the CDR3 DNA reads TGTGCCAGCAGCTACAACGGCGGCGGGAGAAATTCACCCCTCCACTTT. This chain links TRBV13 with TRBJ1-6, with D unresolved. Trimming removed 4 bases at V and 7 bases at J, with 17 bases between. Looked up from germline, CDR1 is PRHDT and CDR2 is FYEKMQ (reference sequence). This CDR3 has 16 amino acids. Drawing the rest from reference TRBV13 and TRBJ1-6, the complete variable domain is AAGVIQSPRHLIKEKRETATLKCYPIPRHDTVYWYQQGPGQDPQFLISFYEKMQSDKGSIPDRFSAQQFSDYHSELNMSSLELGDSALYFCASSYNGGGRNSPLHFGNGTRLTVT.

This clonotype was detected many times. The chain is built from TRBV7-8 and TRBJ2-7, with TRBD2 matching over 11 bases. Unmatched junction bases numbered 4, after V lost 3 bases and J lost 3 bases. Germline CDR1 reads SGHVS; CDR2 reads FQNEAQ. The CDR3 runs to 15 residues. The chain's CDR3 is CASSFTSGSLYEQYF. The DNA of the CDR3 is TGTGCCAGCAGCTTTACTAGCGGGAGTCTCTACGAGCAGTACTTC. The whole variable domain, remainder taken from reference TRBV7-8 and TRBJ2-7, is GAGVSQSPRYKVAKRGQDVALRCDPISGHVSLFWYQQALGQGPEFLTYFQNEAQLDKSGLPSDRFFAERPEGSVSTLKIQRTQQEDSAVYLCASSFTSGSLYEQYFGPGTRLTVT.

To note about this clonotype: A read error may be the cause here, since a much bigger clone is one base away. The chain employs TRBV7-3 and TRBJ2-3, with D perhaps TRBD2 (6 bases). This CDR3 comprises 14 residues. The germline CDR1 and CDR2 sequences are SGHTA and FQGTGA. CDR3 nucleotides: TGTGTCAGCAGCTTTGGGGGGTTCAGCGATACGCAGTATTTT. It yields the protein CVSSFGGFSDTQYF.

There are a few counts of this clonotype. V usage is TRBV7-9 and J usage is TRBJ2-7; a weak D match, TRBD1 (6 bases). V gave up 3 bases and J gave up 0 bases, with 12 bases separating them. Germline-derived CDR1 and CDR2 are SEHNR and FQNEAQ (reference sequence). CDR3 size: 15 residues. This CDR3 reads CASSLGAVSSYEQYF. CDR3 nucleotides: TGTGCCAGCAGCTTGGGGGCAGTTAGCTCCTACGAGCAGTACTTC.

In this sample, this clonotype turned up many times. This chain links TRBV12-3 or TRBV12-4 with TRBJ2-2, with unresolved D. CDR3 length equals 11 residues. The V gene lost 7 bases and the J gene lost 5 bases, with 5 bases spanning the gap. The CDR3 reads CASTQTGELFF. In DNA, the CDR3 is TGTGCCAGCACCCAGACCGGGGAGCTGTTTTTT.

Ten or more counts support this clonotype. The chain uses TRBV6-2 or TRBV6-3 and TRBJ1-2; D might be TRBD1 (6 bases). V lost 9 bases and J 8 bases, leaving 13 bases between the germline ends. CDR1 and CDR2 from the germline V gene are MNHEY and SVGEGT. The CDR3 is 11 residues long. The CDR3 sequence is CASTQGRGYTF. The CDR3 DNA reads TGTGCCAGTACACAGGGTCGGGGCTACACCTTC.

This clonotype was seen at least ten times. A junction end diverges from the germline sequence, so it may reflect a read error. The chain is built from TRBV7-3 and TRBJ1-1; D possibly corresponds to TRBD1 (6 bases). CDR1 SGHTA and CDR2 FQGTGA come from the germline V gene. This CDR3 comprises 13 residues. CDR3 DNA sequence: TGTGCCAGCAGACAGGGCCTGAACACTGAAGCCTTCTTT. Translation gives CASRQGLNTEAFF.

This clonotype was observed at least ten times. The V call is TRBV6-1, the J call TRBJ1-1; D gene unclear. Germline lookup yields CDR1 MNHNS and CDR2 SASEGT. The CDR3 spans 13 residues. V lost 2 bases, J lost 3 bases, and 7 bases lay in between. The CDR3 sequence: CASSERVDTEAFF. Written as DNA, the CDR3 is TGTGCCAGCAGTGAAAGGGTGGACACTGAAGCTTTCTTT.

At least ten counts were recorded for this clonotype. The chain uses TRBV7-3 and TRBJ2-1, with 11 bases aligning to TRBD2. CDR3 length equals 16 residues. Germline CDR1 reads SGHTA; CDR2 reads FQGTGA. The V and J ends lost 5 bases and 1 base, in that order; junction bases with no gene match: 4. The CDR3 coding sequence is TGTGCCAGCAGCCGGGGGACTAGCGGTTCCTACAATGAGCAGTTCTTC. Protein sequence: CASSRGTSGSYNEQFF.

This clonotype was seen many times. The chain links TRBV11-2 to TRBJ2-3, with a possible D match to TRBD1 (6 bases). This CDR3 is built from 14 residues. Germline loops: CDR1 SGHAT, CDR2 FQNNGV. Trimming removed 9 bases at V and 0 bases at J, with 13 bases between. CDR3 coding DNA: TGTGCCAGTCTCGACAGGTCGAGCACAGATACGCAGTATTTT. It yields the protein CASLDRSSTDTQYF.

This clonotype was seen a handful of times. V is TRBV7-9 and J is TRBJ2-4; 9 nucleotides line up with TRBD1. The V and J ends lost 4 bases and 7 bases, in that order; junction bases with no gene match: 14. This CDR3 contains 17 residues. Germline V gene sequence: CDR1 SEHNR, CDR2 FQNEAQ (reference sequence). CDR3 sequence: CASSSDPTWDRENIQYF. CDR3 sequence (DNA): TGTGCCAGCAGCTCTGACCCTACCTGGGACAGGGAGAACATTCAGTACTTC.

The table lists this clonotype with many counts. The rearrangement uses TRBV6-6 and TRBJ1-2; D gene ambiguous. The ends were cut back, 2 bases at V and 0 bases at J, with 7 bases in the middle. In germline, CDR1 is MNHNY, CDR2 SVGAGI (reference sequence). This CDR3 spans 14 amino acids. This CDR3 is CASSYDITNYGYTF. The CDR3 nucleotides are TGTGCCAGCAGTTACGACATAACTAACTATGGCTACACCTTC.

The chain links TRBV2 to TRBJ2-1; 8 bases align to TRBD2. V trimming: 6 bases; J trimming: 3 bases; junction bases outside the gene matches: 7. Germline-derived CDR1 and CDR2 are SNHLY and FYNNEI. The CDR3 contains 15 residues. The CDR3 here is CASSFSGGDYNEQFF. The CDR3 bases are TGTGCCAGCAGCTTCAGCGGGGGAGACTACAATGAGCAGTTCTTC. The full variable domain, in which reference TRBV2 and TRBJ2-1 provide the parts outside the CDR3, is EPEVTQTPSHQVTQMGQEVILRCVPISNHLYFYWYRQILGQKVEFLVSFYNNEISEKSEIFDDQFSVERPDGSNFTLKIRSTKLEDSAMYFCASSFSGGDYNEQFFGPGTRLTVL.